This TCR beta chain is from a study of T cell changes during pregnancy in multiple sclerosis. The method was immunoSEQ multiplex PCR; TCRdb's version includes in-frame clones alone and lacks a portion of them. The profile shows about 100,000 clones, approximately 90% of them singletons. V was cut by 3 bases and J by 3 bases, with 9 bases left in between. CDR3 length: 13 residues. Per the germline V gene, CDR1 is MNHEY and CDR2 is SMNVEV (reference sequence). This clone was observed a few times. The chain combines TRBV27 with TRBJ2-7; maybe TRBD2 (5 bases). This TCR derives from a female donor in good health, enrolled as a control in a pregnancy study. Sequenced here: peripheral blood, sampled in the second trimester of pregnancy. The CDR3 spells CASSLRSGYEQYF. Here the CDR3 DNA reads TGTGCCAGCAGTTTGAGGAGCGGCTACGAGCAGTACTTC.